Reported below is one TCR beta chain. Its cognate antigen is unknown. This sample stems from a study of blood T cells in healthy people across ages. Across the whole study: About one barcoded beta molecule was captured per two T cells (by template switching).

V was trimmed by 0 bases and J by 7 bases, leaving 19 bases between them. The CDR3 runs to 15 residues. The germline gives CDR1 DFQATT, CDR2 SNEGSKA (reference sequence). Overall study results and limits: Older age went with lower TCR beta diversity per million T cells, in a roughly linear way.

The second PCR ran 7 to 11 cycles with a sample-barcoded 5' primer and J-beta primers. A single record per CDR3 protein comes from TCRdb applying MiXCR to the 5' RACE reads. This table has around 1.1 million distinct CDR3 sequences, around two fifths appearing once. This receptor was identified in a man aged 18 to 30 in good health. Sequenced: blood. The chain joins TRBV20-1 to TRBJ2-7, with D maybe TRBD2 (6 bases). The CDR3 sequence is CSARDQAGGLNEQYF. In DNA form, the CDR3 reads TGCAGTGCTAGAGATCAGGCCGGAGGGCTCAATGAGCAGTACTTC.